This section outlines one TCR beta chain sequence together with its context. Its antigen remains unidentified. The CDR3 length is 15 residues. The V end was cut by 1 base, the J end by 3 bases, with 13 bases between. CDR1 is SEHNR, CDR2 FQNEAQ, per germline (reference sequence). The data originate from a study of cytomegalovirus exposure and HLA in healthy donors. Study-level findings and limits: Reports state that TCR beta sequences accurately predicted most subjects' HLA-A and HLA-B alleles. Across donors, sequencing depth was assumed by presence/absence analyses to be roughly uniform. In a later analysis, TCR beta V- and J-gene trimming was associated with a missense DCLRE1C variant. Many donors shared some public TCRs, even though most TCR sequences were rare.

PCR was performed using 60 Vbeta and 13 Jbeta primers. The data were produced by immunoSEQ multiplex PCR, yet TCRdb's version contains in-frame clones alone and is incomplete. This table has approximately 100,000 clones, under 90% appearing once. The rearrangement joins TRBV7-9 to TRBJ2-7; D is unclear. The specimen was PBMCs. The clonotype was recovered from a woman aged 30 to 39 in good health and CMV-seronegative. CDR3 region: CASSLGDPLLYEQYF. The CDR3 DNA is TGTGCCAGCAGCTTAGGAGATCCTCTTCTCTACGAGCAGTACTTC.